A selection of T cell receptor beta chains follows, all from one sample in a study of identical twins. TCRdb passed the 5' RACE reads through MiXCR, listing each CDR3 protein once. The sample lists 600,000 to 800,000 distinct CDR3 sequences; over 20% were seen once. The same data also contributed to another study, on T cells expressing NK-cell markers.

The sequenced material came from PBMCs. The source is a woman in her late teens or twenties in good health. The CDR3 runs from the conserved cysteine through the conserved F or W.

J | V | length | CDR3
TRBJ2-1 | TRBV27 | 16 | CASSLLGGQGRNEQFF
TRBJ1-1 | TRBV20-1 | 13 | CSHVGSANTEAFF
TRBJ2-7 | TRBV7-2 | 15 | CASSFGLAGSYEQYF
TRBJ2-5 | TRBV12-3/TRBV12-4 | 14 | CASSVDSVLKTQYF
TRBJ2-7 | TRBV10-1 | 18 | CASSESTGTDRSSYEQYF
TRBJ2-7 | TRBV12-3/TRBV12-4 | 14 | CASSFRGARGEQYF
TRBJ2-3 | TRBV5-1 | 16 | CASSGGSSSSTDTQYF
TRBJ1-1 | TRBV6-5 | 12 | CASKGGNTEAFF
TRBJ2-5 | TRBV18 | 13 | CASVERLQETQYF
TRBJ2-7 | TRBV29-1 | 16 | CSVASHPFRGGEEQYF
TRBJ2-1 | TRBV7-2 | 15 | CASSSGLAGYNEQFF
TRBJ2-3 | TRBV10-3 | 11 | CASDSTDTQYF
TRBJ1-2 | TRBV20-1 | 14 | CSARGAGGGYGYTF
TRBJ2-7 | TRBV15 | 11 | CATSRGHEQYF
TRBJ2-3 | TRBV29-1 | 13 | CSVTTGGPDTQYF
TRBJ2-7 | TRBV20-1 | 16 | CSASARASGLSYEQYF
TRBJ2-5 | TRBV6-5 | 13 | CASSWGLVETQYF
TRBJ2-1 | TRBV6-5 | 15 | CASSYSAGPYNEQFF
TRBJ1-1 | TRBV19 | 13 | CASSNSLRGQAFF
TRBJ2-2 | TRBV6-5 | 16 | CASSLSRTLRTGELFF
TRBJ1-1 | TRBV11-2 | 15 | CASSLEQTGMTEAFF
TRBJ2-5 | TRBV5-1 | 12 | CASSLGGTTQYF
TRBJ2-2 | TRBV7-6 | 15 | CASSPYRANTGELFF
TRBJ2-5 | TRBV6-1 | 13 | CASTLTFGETQYF
TRBJ2-1 | TRBV20-1 | 9 | CSAGGEQFF
TRBJ2-5 | TRBV6-2/TRBV6-3 | 13 | CASRQAGQETQYF
TRBJ2-4 | TRBV20-1 | 14 | CSATPSGSSNIQYF
TRBJ2-2 | TRBV20-1 | 14 | CSAPAKGYTGELFF
TRBJ1-2 | TRBV3-1 | 11 | CASSIHYGYTF
TRBJ1-1 | TRBV5-1 | 15 | CASSTDAGSLSEAFF
TRBJ2-1 | TRBV9 | 16 | CASSPKGSERGDEQFF
TRBJ1-1 | TRBV3-1 | 14 | CASSQGGGGTEAFF
TRBJ2-1 | TRBV15 | 12 | CATSSRLGGEFF
TRBJ1-1 | TRBV12-3/TRBV12-4 | 15 | CASSPLRALNTEAFF
TRBJ2-7 | TRBV12-3/TRBV12-4 | 15 | CASSLGTSGGHEQYF
TRBJ2-3 | TRBV29-1 | 13 | CSVGRVGSGTQYF
TRBJ2-3 | TRBV5-5 | 14 | CASSPGLKGDTQYF
TRBJ2-7 | TRBV20-1 | 16 | CSAEGLPGQKPYEQYF
TRBJ2-7 | TRBV5-5 | 14 | CASSLVGQGHEQYF
TRBJ2-3 | TRBV6-1 | 14 | CASTIVRGADTQYF
TRBJ2-3 | TRBV7-9 | 14 | CATQPSGGSDTQYF
TRBJ2-3 | TRBV7-2 | 12 | CASRPTTDTQYF
TRBJ2-2 | TRBV12-3/TRBV12-4 | 15 | CASSLGQTLTGELFF
TRBJ2-3 | TRBV7-9 | 15 | CASIKGGRSTDTQYF
TRBJ2-1 | TRBV20-1 | 15 | CSAPPGLAGGREQFF
TRBJ2-5 | TRBV12-3/TRBV12-4 | 9 | CASRVTQYF
TRBJ2-7 | TRBV4-3 | 14 | CASSQGGGEDEQYF
TRBJ1-6 | TRBV25-1 | 14 | CASSWGQRNSPLHF